These 11 T cell receptor beta chains came from one sample sequenced in a study of low-dose radiotherapy and immunotherapy resistance in tumors. First-strand cDNA relied on TRAV- and TRBV-specific primers spanning alpha and beta chains. TCR amplification ran roughly 20 PCR cycles using constant-region and V-primer adapter primers. TCRdb analysed the reads with MiXCR anew, one entry per CDR3 protein. Here the sample spans tens of thousands of distinct CDR3 sequences, less than 40% being singletons. Sample time point: before trial treatment. The sample was PBMCs, taken before treatment. These TCRs come from a male donor with gallbladder cancer.

This rearrangement joins TRBV28 to TRBJ1-1, with a weak D call TRBD1 (6 bases). Germline loops: CDR1 MDHEN, CDR2 SYDVKM. The germline V and J ends were trimmed by 2 bases and 1 base, with 11 bases remaining between them. This CDR3 has 15 residues. This CDR3 reads CASSLGTMANTEAFF. DNA of the CDR3: TGTGCCAGCAGTTTAGGGACAATGGCGAACACTGAAGCTTTCTTT.

This clonotype was detected many times. J is TRBJ2-3 and V is TRBV7-9; TRBD1 aligns across 8 bases. There are 14 residues in the CDR3. J lost 4 bases, V lost 6 bases, and 6 bases had no gene match. Germline CDR1 SEHNR, CDR2 FQNEAQ (reference sequence). The CDR3 DNA follows: TGTGCCAGCAGAGGACAGGGTTTTTCAGATACGCAGTATTTT. Amino acid sequence: CASRGQGFSDTQYF. Complete variable domain (other parts from reference TRBV7-9 and TRBJ2-3): DTGVSQNPRHKITKRGQNVTFRCDPISEHNRLYWYRQTLGQGPEFLTYFQNEAQLEKSRLLSDRFSAERPKGSFSTLEIQRTEQGDSAMYLCASRGQGFSDTQYFGPGTRLTVL.

For this clonotype: It differs at one base from a far larger clone, so likely a read error. The chain uses TRBV29-1 and TRBJ2-1, with D perhaps TRBD1 (6 bases). Germline assignment: CDR1 SQVTM and CDR2 ANQGSEA. This CDR3 region has 11 residues. V was shortened by 7 bases and J by 13 bases, with 17 bases between the two germline ends. The CDR3 reads CSGGRGETQFF. As DNA, the CDR3 is TGCAGCGGGGGGCGTGGAGAGACCCAGTTCTTC.

This clonotype was detected many times. The V and J genes are TRBV7-2 and TRBJ1-1; TRBD1 might be the D (5 bases). Germline CDR1 SGHTA, CDR2 FQGNSA. Trimming took 4 bases from V and 8 from J, leaving 11 bases between them. This CDR3 is 12 amino acids long. CDR3 amino acids: CASSSRGLEAFF. The CDR3 DNA sequence: TGTGCCAGCAGCTCCCGGGGCCTCGAAGCTTTCTTT.

A word on this clonotype: This may arise from a read error, as a much more abundant clone is one base away. The chain combines TRBV7-2 with TRBJ2-1, with TRBD2 matching 8 bases. Trimming removed 5 bases from V and 10 bases from J; junction bases left unmatched: 16. Germline CDR1 is SGHTA and CDR2 is FQGNSA. This CDR3 region has 16 residues. CDR3 coding DNA: TGTGCCAGCAGCCCCCCCACTAGCGGCCCCCTCTACGAGCAGTTCTTC. Its translation: CASSPPTSGPLYEQFF.

This clonotype has just one count. Only one base separates this from a far larger clonotype, so it likely reflects a read error. The chain employs TRBV27 and TRBJ2-1, with D possibly TRBD2 on 6 matching bases. Germline V gene data show CDR1 as MNHEY and CDR2 as SMNVEV (reference sequence). V was shortened by 5 bases and J by 10 bases, with 24 bases between the two germline ends. The CDR3 is 16 residues long. The CDR3 is CASSHPVWGVSYEQFF. The CDR3 nucleotides are TGTGCCAGCAGTCACCCCGTCTGGGGGGTCTCCTACGAGCAGTTCTTC.

The chain employs TRBV7-2 and TRBJ2-7; TRBD2 aligns across 14 bases. Per the germline V gene, CDR1 is SGHTA and CDR2 is FQGNSA. The ends lost 6 bases at V and 7 bases at J; junction bases unmatched: 11. This CDR3 comprises 16 residues. The CDR3 DNA is TGTGCCAGCAGGGCGACTAGCGGGAGGGCCCTCGGGGAGCAGTACTTC. It yields the protein CASRATSGRALGEQYF.

This clonotype has just one count. This likely stems from a read error, as it lies one base from a far larger clone. The J gene is TRBJ1-5, the V gene TRBV5-8, with D tentatively TRBD1 (5 bases). The CDR3 has 18 residues. V lost 3 bases and J 2 bases, leaving 21 bases between the germline ends. Germline loops: CDR1 SGHTS, CDR2 YDEGEE. CDR3 sequence: CASSSGRGGSWGNQPQHF. In DNA, the CDR3 is TGTGCCAGCAGCTCCGGACGGGGGGGGTCTTGGGGCAATCAGCCCCAGCATTTT.

Turning to this clonotype: This likely reflects a read error, since a far larger clone is one base away. This rearrangement joins TRBV7-2 to TRBJ2-7; D perhaps matches TRBD2 (5 bases). V gave up 3 bases and J gave up 7 bases, with 13 bases separating them. Germline CDR1 is SGHTA and CDR2 is FQGNSA. The CDR3 covers 13 residues. The CDR3 is CASSFTRDGEQYF. The CDR3 region has the DNA TGTGCCAGCAGCTTCACACGGGATGGTGAGCAGTACTTC.

This clonotype occurred many times. The chain uses TRBV7-3 and TRBJ2-1; maybe TRBD2 (6 bases). The CDR3 extends over 15 amino acids. Trimming removed 5 bases at V and 5 bases at J, with 16 bases between. Germline CDR1 is SGHTA and CDR2 is FQGTGA. CDR3 sequence (DNA): TGTGCCAGCAGCCCCTCGGCGGGGTCGGACAATGAGCAGTTCTTC. As protein: CASSPSAGSDNEQFF.

The table lists this clonotype with many counts. The chain couples TRBV3-1 to TRBJ2-7; weak D call: TRBD1 (5 bases). The V end lost 4 bases, the J end lost 0 bases, and 13 bases lay between the germline ends. The CDR3 extends over 15 amino acids. Germline-derived CDR1 and CDR2 are LGHDT and YNNKEL (reference sequence). The CDR3 sequence: CASSLRTLNSYEQYF. In DNA form, the CDR3 reads TGTGCCAGCAGCCTTCGGACACTCAACTCCTACGAGCAGTACTTC.